This T cell receptor beta chain is from a study of blood T cell repertoires in COVID-19. Germline-derived CDR1 and CDR2 are SQVTM and ANQGSEA. Trimming removed 4 bases from V and 1 base from J, with 10 bases in between. The length of the CDR3 is 13 residues. The protocol was immunoSEQ multiplex PCR, while the TCRdb copy is restricted to in-frame clones and leaves out a portion. The table has roughly 160,000 clones, approximately 90% seen once. The V and J genes are TRBV29-1 and TRBJ1-1, with TRBD1 as a possible D gene (6 bases). The source material was peripheral blood. The sequence came from a woman aged 70-85 years with COVID-19, enrolled during active disease. Here the CDR3 reads CSVGGLGNTEAFF. CDR3 DNA: TGCAGCGTTGGGGGGCTGGGGAACACTGAAGCTTTCTTT.